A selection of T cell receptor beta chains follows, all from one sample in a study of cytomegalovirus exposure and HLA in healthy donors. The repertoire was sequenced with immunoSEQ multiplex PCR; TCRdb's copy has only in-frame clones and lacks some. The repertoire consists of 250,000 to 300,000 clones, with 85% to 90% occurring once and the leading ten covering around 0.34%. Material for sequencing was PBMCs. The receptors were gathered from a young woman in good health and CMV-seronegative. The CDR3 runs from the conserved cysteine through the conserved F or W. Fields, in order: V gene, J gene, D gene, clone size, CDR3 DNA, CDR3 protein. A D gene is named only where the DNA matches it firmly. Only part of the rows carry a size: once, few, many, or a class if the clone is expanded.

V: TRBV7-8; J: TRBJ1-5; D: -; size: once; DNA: TGTGCCAGCAGCTTAGATTTGCCTACCTGGGAGTATAGCAATCAGCCCCAGCATTTT; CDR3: CASSLDLPTWEYSNQPQHF
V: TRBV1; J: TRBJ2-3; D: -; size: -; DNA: TGCACCAGCAGCCAAGACAGGGGAGATACGCAGTATTTT; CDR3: CTSSQDRGDTQYF
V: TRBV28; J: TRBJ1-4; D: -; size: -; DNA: TGTGCCAGCAGTCAGGGGACACCCAGGGTCAATGAAAAACTGTTTTTT; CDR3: CASSQGTPRVNEKLFF
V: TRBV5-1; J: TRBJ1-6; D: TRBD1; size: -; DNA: TGCGCCAGCAGGGACAGGGGGCGAGGGGATAATTCACCCCTCCACTTT; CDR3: CASRDRGRGDNSPLHF
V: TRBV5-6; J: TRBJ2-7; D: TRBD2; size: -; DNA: TGTGCCAGCAGCTTGGTGGCGGGGGGGTTGTACGAGCAGTACTTC; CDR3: CASSLVAGGLYEQYF
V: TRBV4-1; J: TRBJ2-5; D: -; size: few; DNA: TGCGCCAGCAGCCAAGTCTCTGAGTCGGCAGGACAAGAGACCCAGTACTTC; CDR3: CASSQVSESAGQETQYF
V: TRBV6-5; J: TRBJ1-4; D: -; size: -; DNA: TGTGCCAGCAGTTACTCGACAAAATTTGGGAATGAAAAACTGTTTTTT; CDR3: CASSYSTKFGNEKLFF
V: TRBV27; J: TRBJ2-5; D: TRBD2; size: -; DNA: TGTGCCAGCAGGCCTTATACGACTAGCGTTCCAGAGACCCAGTACTTC; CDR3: CASRPYTTSVPETQYF
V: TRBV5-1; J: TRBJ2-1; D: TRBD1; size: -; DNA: TGCGCCAGCAGTTCATTCGGACAGGGACGGGACAATGAGCAGTTCTTC; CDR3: CASSSFGQGRDNEQFF
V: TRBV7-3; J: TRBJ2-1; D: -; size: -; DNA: TGTGCCAGCAGCTTAAACGCAAGAGAGTACTACAATGAGCAGTTCTTC; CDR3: CASSLNAREYYNEQFF
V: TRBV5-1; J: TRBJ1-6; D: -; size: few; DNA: TGCGCCAGCAGCTTGGCGACGGGAACACCCCTCCACTTT; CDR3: CASSLATGTPLHF
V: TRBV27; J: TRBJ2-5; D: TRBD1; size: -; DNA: TGTGCCAGCAGTTTAGGGACAGGCCATCAAGAGACCCAGTACTTC; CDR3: CASSLGTGHQETQYF
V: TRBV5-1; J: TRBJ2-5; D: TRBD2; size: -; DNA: TGCGCCAGCAGCTTAACCGGGACTAGCGGGGTTGGGGAGACCCAGTACTTC; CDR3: CASSLTGTSGVGETQYF
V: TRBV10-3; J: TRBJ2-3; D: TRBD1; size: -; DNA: TGTGCCATCAGTGAGGACAGGGAACCAGATACGCAGTATTTT; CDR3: CAISEDREPDTQYF
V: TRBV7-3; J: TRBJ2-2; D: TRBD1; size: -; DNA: TGTGCCAGCAGCTTGGCGGACAGGGGTGGGACCGGGGAGCTGTTTTTT; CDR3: CASSLADRGGTGELFF
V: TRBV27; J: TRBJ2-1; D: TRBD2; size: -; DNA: TGTGCCAGCGGGATTAGCGGGGGGACCGGACCTGAGCAGTTCTTC; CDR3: CASGISGGTGPEQFF
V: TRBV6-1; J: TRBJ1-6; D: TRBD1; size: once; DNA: TGTGCCAGTTCCCCGACAGGGGCCAATAATTCACCCCTCCACTTT; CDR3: CASSPTGANNSPLHF
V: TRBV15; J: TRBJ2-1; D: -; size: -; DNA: TGTGCCACCAGCAGAGATCCGGGGAACTACAATGAGCAGTTCTTC; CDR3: CATSRDPGNYNEQFF
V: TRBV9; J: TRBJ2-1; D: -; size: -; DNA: TGTGCCAGCAGCGCCTCGGGGGGCCGGAATGAGCAGTTCTTC; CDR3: CASSASGGRNEQFF
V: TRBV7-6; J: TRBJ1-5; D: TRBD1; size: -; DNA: TGTGCCAGCAGTGATTCCCCGGGACAGCTCTATCAGCCCCAGCATTTT; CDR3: CASSDSPGQLYQPQHF
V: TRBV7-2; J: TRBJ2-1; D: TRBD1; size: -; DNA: TGTGCCAGCAGCTTAGACGTCGGGACAGGGACCTACAATGAGCAGTTCTTC; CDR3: CASSLDVGTGTYNEQFF
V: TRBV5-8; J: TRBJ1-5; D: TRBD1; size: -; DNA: TGTGCCAGCAGCCGGGACAGCCTCAATCAGCCCCAGCATTTT; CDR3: CASSRDSLNQPQHF